This T cell receptor beta chain was recovered during a study of shared clonotypes between healthy human individuals. The overall study: A donor's plate count was three for CD4 naive and three for CD4 memory; CD8 naive had two and CD8 memory one.

Germline V gene lookup returns CDR1 SQVTM and CDR2 ANQGSEA. This CDR3 has 12 amino acids. V was cut by 7 bases and J by 0 bases, with 10 bases left in between. Profiling relied on immunoSEQ multiplex PCR, and the TCRdb table lists in-frame clones only, not all of them. The sample has some 700,000 clones; 90% are singletons. Sequenced: memory CD8+ T cells from PBMCs. The subset was: CD45RO+ cells pooled with CCR7-negative TemRA cells. The source of this sequence is a man aged 18 to 29 in good health. Some clones in this sample may be carry-over from other donors' samples. This chain connects TRBV29-1 to TRBJ2-7; D remains ambiguous. DNA for the CDR3: TGCAGCGCCTTGACGGACTCCTACGAGCAGTACTTC. It is translated as CSALTDSYEQYF.